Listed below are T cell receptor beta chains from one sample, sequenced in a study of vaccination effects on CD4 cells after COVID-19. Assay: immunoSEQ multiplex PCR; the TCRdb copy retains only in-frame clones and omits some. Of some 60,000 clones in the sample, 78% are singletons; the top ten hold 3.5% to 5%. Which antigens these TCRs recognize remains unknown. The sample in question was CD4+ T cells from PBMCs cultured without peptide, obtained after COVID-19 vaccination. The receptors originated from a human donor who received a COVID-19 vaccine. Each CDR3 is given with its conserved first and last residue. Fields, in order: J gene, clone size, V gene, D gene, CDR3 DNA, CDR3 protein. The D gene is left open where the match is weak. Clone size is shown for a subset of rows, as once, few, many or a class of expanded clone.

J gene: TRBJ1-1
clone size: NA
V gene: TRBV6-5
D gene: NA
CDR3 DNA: TGTGCCAGCAGTCCGCACGACAGATTGAACACTGAAGCTTTCTTT
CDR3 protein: CASSPHDRLNTEAFF

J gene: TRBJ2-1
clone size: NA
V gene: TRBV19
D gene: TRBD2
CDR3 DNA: TGTGCCAGTAGTAAGGGGACTAGGTCGGGCAATGAGCAGTTCTTC
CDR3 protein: CASSKGTRSGNEQFF

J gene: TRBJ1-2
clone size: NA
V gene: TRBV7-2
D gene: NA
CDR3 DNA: TGTGCCAGCAGCTTAGTGGCTTTAGCTAACTATGGCTACACCTTC
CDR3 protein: CASSLVALANYGYTF

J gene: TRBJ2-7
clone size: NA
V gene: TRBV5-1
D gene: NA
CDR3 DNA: TGCGCCAGCAGCTTGGCGGCACAGGGAGACGAGCAGTACTTC
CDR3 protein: CASSLAAQGDEQYF

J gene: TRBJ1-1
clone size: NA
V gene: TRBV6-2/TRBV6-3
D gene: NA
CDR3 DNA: TGTGCCAGCAGTTACTCGGGAGGGGTGACTGAAGCTTTCTTT
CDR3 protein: CASSYSGGVTEAFF

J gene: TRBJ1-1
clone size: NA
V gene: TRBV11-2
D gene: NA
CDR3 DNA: TGTGCCAGCAGCTTAGACAGGGATACTACTGAAGCTTTCTTT
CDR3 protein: CASSLDRDTTEAFF

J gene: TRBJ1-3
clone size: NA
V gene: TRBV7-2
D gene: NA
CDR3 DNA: TGTGCCAGCAGGATGGTTGGGCTATCTGGAAACACCATATATTTT
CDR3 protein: CASRMVGLSGNTIYF

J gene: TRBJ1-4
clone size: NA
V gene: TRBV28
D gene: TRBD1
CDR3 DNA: TGTGCCAGCAGTTTCACAGGGGGCGGCCGACTAGGAAAACTGTTTTTT
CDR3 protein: CASSFTGGGRLGKLFF

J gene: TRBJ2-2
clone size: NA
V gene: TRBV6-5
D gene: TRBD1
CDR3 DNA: TGTGCCAGCAGCTTGACAGGGAATCCCGGGGAGCTGTTTTTT
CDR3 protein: CASSLTGNPGELFF

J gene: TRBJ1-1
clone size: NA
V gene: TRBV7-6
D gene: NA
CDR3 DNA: TGTGCCAGCAGCTTAGAAGTTTACACTGAAGCTTTCTTT
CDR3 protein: CASSLEVYTEAFF

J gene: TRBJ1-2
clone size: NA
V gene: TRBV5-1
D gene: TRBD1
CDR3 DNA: TGCGCCAGCAGTTTAGAGGACAGGGGTGGCTACACCTTC
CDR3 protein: CASSLEDRGGYTF

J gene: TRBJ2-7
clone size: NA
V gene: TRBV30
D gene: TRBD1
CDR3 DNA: TGTGCCTGGAGTGGAACACGGACAGGTTCCTACGAGCAGTACTTC
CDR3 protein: CAWSGTRTGSYEQYF

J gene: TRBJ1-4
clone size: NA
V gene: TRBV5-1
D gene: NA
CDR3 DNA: TGCGCCAGCAGCTTGGCACAACAGGGAACTAATGAAAAACTGTTTTTT
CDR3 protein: CASSLAQQGTNEKLFF

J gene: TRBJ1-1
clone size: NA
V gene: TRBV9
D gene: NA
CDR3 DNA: TGTGCCAGCAGCGTAGCCGCACAGAACACTGAAGCTTTCTTT
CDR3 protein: CASSVAAQNTEAFF

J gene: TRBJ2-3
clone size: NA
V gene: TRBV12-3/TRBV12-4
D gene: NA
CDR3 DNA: TGTGCCAGCAGTTTAGCAGATACGCAGTATTTT
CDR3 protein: CASSLADTQYF

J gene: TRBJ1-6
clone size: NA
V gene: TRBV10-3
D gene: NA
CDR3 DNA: TGTGCCATCAGTCCAGACAGGAATTCACCCCTCCACTTT
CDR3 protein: CAISPDRNSPLHF

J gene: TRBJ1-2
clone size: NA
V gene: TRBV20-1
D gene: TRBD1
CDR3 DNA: TGCAGTGCTAGTAAGCCCACAGGGGCGAATGGCTACACCTTC
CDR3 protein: CSASKPTGANGYTF

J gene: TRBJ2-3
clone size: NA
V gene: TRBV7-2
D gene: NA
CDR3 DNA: TGTGCCAGCAGCTTTACCCAAACAGATACGCAGTATTTT
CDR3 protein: CASSFTQTDTQYF

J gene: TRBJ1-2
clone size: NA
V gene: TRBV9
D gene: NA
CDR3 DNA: TGTGCCAGCACCTTGGGAGGGGGTAACTATGGCTACACCTTC
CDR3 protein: CASTLGGGNYGYTF

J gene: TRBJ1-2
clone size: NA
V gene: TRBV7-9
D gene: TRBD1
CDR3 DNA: TGTGCCAGCACCACCGCCCAGGGGGTGCTTGGACGATGGGATGGCTACACCTTC
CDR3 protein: CASTTAQGVLGRWDGYTF

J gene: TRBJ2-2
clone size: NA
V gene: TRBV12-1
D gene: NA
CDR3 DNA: TGTGCCAGCAGCTCCCCGCTGGGACAGGTCTCTAGCGGGGGGTCTACCGGGGAGCTGTTTTTT
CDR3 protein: CASSSPLGQVSSGGSTGELFF

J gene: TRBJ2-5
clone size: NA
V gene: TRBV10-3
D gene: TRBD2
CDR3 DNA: TGTGCCATCCGAAGACTAGCGGAAGAGACCCAGTACTTC
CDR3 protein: CAIRRLAEETQYF

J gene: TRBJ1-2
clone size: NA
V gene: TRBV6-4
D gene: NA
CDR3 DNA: TGTGCCAGCAGGGACCCGGGCCGAGCAGGCTACACCTTC
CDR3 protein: CASRDPGRAGYTF

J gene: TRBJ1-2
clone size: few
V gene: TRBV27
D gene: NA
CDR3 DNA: TGTGCCAGCAGTTTATCGGGAAGGGGCAGGAGATTCTTC
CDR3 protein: CASSLSGRGRRFF

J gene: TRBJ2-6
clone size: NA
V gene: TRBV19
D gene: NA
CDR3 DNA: TGTGCCAGTACCCTTGACACCGGAGGGGCCAACGTCCTGACTTTC
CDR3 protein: CASTLDTGGANVLTF

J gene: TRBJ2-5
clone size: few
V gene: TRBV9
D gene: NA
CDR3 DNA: TGTGCCAGCAGCATCGGGACCGTCCGAGAGACCCAGTACTTC
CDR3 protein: CASSIGTVRETQYF

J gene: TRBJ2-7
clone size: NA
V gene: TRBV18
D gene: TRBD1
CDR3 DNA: TGTGCCAGCTCCCTGCTCCAGGGGGACCCCGAGGGCTACGAGCAGTACTTC
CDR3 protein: CASSLLQGDPEGYEQYF

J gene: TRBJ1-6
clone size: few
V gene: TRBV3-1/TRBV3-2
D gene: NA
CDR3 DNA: TGTGCCAGCAGCCAAAGGTCCGGGGGCGGTTCACCCCTCCACTTT
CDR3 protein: CASSQRSGGGSPLHF

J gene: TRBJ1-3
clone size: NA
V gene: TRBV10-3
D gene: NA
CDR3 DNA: TGTGCCATCAGTGAGTTGGGCAGGGAAAACGGAAACACCATATATTTT
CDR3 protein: CAISELGRENGNTIYF

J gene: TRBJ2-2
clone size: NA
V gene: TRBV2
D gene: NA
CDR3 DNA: TGTGCCAGCAGTGAAGCTAGCGGGAACACCGGGGAGCTGTTTTTT
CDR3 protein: CASSEASGNTGELFF

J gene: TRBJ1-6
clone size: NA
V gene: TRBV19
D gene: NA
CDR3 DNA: TGTGCCAGTAGTATAGATCGTGGGGGTAATTCACCCCTCCACTTT
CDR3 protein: CASSIDRGGNSPLHF

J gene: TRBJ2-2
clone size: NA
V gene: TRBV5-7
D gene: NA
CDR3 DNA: TGTGCCAGCAGCCCCCGGACCACTCCGGGGCTGTTTTTT
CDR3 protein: CASSPRTTPGLFF

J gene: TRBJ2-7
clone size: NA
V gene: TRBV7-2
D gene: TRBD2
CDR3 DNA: TGTGCCAGCAGCTTATCGGGGGGGGAGCGGGCTTCCGAGCAGTACTTC
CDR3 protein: CASSLSGGERASEQYF

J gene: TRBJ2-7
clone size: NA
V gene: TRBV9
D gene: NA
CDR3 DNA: TGTGCCAGCAGCTCTCACCTGGGGACGCCAACCGGGGAGCAGTACTTC
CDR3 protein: CASSSHLGTPTGEQYF

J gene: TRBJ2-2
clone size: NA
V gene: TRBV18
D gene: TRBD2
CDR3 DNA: TGTGCCAGCTCACCTTTCCCACTAGCGGGAAGGCTGGTGTATACCGGGGAGCTGTTTTTT
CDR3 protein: CASSPFPLAGRLVYTGELFF

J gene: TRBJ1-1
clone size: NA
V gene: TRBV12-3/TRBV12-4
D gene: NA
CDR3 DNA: TGTGCCAGCAGTTTAAGGGTGGGGGCTTTCTTT
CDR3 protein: CASSLRVGAFF

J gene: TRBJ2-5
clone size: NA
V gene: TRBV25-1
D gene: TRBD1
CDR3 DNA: TGTGCCAGCAGTGAATACCCCCGGGACAGGAAGTTTCAAGAGACCCAGTACTTC
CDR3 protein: CASSEYPRDRKFQETQYF

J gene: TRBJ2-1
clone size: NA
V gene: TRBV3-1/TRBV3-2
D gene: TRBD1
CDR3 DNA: TGTGCCAGCAGCTACTTGACAGGGGAATACAATGAGCAGTTCTTC
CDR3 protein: CASSYLTGEYNEQFF

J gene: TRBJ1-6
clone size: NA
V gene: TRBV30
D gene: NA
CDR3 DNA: TGTGCCTGGGCGACAAGTTCACCCCTCCACTTT
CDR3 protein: CAWATSSPLHF

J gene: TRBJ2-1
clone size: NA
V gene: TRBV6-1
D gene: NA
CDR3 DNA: TGTGCCAGCAGTGTGCATTACAGGGACCCCTACAATGAGCAGTTCTTC
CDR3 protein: CASSVHYRDPYNEQFF

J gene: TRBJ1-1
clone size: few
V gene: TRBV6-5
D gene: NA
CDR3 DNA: TGTGCCAGCAGAGCTTCAGGGTTGGGGGCTGAAGCTTTCTTT
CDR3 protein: CASRASGLGAEAFF

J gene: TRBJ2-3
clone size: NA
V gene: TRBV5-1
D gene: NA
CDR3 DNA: TGCGCCAGCAGTCAAGGCTTCACAGATACGCAGTATTTT
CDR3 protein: CASSQGFTDTQYF

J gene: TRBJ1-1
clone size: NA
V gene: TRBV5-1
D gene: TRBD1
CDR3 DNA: TGCGCCAGCAGCATGACAGGGATGAACACTGAAGCTTTCTTT
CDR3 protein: CASSMTGMNTEAFF

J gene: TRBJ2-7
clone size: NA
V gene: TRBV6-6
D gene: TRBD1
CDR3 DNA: TGTGCCAGCAGTTACGGGACAGGGCTCGGCGAGCAGTACTTC
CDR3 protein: CASSYGTGLGEQYF

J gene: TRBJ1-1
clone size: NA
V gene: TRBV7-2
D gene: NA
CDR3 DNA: TGTGCCAGCAGCTTAGAGGGGCGAACTGAAGCTTTCTTT
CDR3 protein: CASSLEGRTEAFF

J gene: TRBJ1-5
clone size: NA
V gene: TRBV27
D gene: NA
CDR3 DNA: TGTGCCAGCAGTCCTCTGGGCAATCAGCCCCAGCATTTT
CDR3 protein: CASSPLGNQPQHF

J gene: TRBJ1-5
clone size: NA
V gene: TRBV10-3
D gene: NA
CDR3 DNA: TGTGCCATCAGTGAGGTGTACGAAGATCAGCCCCAGCATTTT
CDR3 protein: CAISEVYEDQPQHF

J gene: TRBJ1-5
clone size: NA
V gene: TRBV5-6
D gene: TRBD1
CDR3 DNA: TGTGCCAGCAGCTTGGGGGCAGGGGGAATGGAGCCCCAGCATTTT
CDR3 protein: CASSLGAGGMEPQHF

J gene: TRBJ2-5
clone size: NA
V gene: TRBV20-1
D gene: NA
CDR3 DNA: TGCAGTGGGATCCAAAAAGAGACCCAGTACTTC
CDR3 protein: CSGIQKETQYF

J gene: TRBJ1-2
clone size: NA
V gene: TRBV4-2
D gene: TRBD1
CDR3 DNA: TGTGCCAGCAGCCAAGTCGGGACAGGGGTGCTTGGCTACACCTTC
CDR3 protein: CASSQVGTGVLGYTF

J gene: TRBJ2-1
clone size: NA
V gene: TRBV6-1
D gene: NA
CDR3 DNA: TGTGCCAGCAGTGAACGGGCGGGGAGCTCCTACAATGAGCAGTTCTTC
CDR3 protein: CASSERAGSSYNEQFF

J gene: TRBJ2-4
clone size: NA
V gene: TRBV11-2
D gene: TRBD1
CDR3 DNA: TGTGCCAGCAGCACAGGACAGGGGAAAAACATTCAGTACTTC
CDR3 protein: CASSTGQGKNIQYF